Each of the 29 T cell receptor beta chains below was sequenced from the same sample in a study of identical twins (dated by TCRdb to the mid-2010s). Preparation of the library involved 5' RACE. The sequencer was an Illumina HiSeq 2000. TCRdb itself trimmed the public reads at Q25 with fastp, ran MiXCR and retained productive beta chains. Rows matching on CDR3 protein sequence are summarized as one entry with the most common DNA and genes. The sample yields fewer than 800,000 distinct CDR3 sequences; about 7.6% were counted once. Roughly 1.5% of the sample belongs to the ten largest clones. These same records also appear under a second study, on yellow fever vaccine responses in identical twins.

Material for sequencing was PBMCs. The receptors were gathered from a woman between 18 and 29 years old in good health.

This clonotype was found many times. This chain's CDR3 is CASSAQYGEPQHF. The CDR3 region has the DNA TGTGCCAGCAGTGCCCAGTACGGGGAGCCCCAGCATTTT. The chain is built from TRBV28 and TRBJ1-5; no definite D call. Trimming removed 5 bases at V and 8 bases at J, with 13 bases between. In germline, CDR1 is MDHEN, CDR2 SYDVKM. This CDR3 has 13 amino acids.

This clonotype was recorded many times. The CDR3 is CSAPGVAGNEQFF. CDR3 sequence (DNA): TGCAGTGCCCCCGGGGTAGCCGGGAATGAGCAGTTCTTC. The chain has TRBV20-1 and TRBJ2-1, with D possibly matching TRBD2 (5 bases). V shed 6 bases and J shed 7 bases, with 16 bases lying between them. The CDR3 totals 13 residues. Germline V gives CDR1 DFQATT, CDR2 SNEGSKA (reference sequence).

This chain links TRBV12-3 or TRBV12-4 with TRBJ1-4; D is undetermined. The CDR3 contains 20 residues. Deletions cut 5 bases from V and 1 base from J, with 26 bases between. CDR3 nucleotides: TGTGCCAGCAGTCCGCAAGGACGGACTGGAGGGAGAGAAACTAATGAAAAACTGTTTTTT. Residues: CASSPQGRTGGRETNEKLFF.

This clonotype was counted a few times. The chain has TRBV12-3 or TRBV12-4 and TRBJ2-2; D not resolved. This CDR3 has 13 residues. Trimming removed 8 bases from V and 6 bases from J, with 13 bases in between. CDR3 protein: CASAKLWPGELFF. CDR3 nucleotide sequence: TGTGCCAGCGCAAAACTCTGGCCCGGGGAGCTGTTTTTT.

This chain connects TRBV20-1 to TRBJ2-7; 13 nucleotides align to TRBD2. J lost 7 bases, V lost 1 base, and 4 bases had no gene match. CDR3 size: 14 residues. The germline V gene has CDR1 DFQATT and CDR2 SNEGSKA (reference sequence). The CDR3 coding sequence is TGCAGTGCTAGAGGGACTAGCGGGAGATTTGAGCAGTACTTC. It specifies CSARGTSGRFEQYF.

There are a few counts of this clonotype. The rearrangement uses TRBV5-1 and TRBJ2-2; D is uncertain. CDR1 is SGHRS, CDR2 YFSETQ, per germline. V was shortened by 1 base and J by 3 bases, with 7 bases between the two germline ends. The CDR3 has 14 residues. This chain's CDR3 is CASSLNTDTGELFF. For the CDR3, the DNA is TGCGCCAGCAGCTTGAACACAGACACCGGGGAGCTGTTTTTT.

This clonotype was counted at least ten times. V usage is TRBV5-1 and J usage is TRBJ2-2; TRBD1 might be the D (5 bases). Trimming took 0 bases from V and 6 from J, leaving 9 bases between them. CDR1 is SGHRS, CDR2 YFSETQ, per germline. This CDR3 spans 14 amino acids. The CDR3 spells CASSLDQGAGELFF. The CDR3 nucleotides are TGCGCCAGCAGCTTGGACCAGGGCGCCGGGGAGCTGTTTTTT.

The chain is built from TRBV5-4 and TRBJ2-5, with 9 positions matching TRBD1. V shed 4 bases, J shed 3 bases, and the junction held 4 bases outside the gene matches. This CDR3 is built from 14 residues. Germline-derived CDR1 and CDR2 are SGHNT and YYREEE (reference sequence). The chain's CDR3 is CASSTGTGKETQYF. CDR3 nucleotides: TGTGCCAGCAGCACCGGGACAGGGAAAGAGACCCAGTACTTC.

This clonotype was recorded a few times. The chain carries TRBV10-3 and TRBJ2-1; 11 nucleotides match TRBD2. The germline gives CDR1 ENHRY, CDR2 SYGVKD. V trimming: 3 bases; J trimming: 4 bases; junction bases outside the gene matches: 8. This CDR3 has 17 amino acids. The CDR3 DNA reads TGTGCCATCAGTGACCCAAGCGGGACTAGCGGATACAATGAGCAGTTCTTC. The encoded protein is CAISDPSGTSGYNEQFF.

This clonotype was seen ten or more times. This rearrangement joins TRBV10-3 to TRBJ2-7; D may be TRBD1 (5 bases). CDR3 length: 16 residues. V shed 0 bases and J shed 0 bases, with 12 bases lying between them. Germline CDR1 and CDR2: ENHRY and SYGVKD. The CDR3 loop is CAISESKGSDSYEQYV. The DNA of the CDR3 is TGTGCCATCAGTGAGTCGAAGGGGTCAGACTCCTACGAGCAGTACGTC.

Ten or more counts support this clonotype. J is TRBJ1-1 and V is TRBV28; D is ambiguous. Germline lookup yields CDR1 MDHEN and CDR2 SYDVKM. The CDR3 length is 14 residues. V lost 5 bases and J lost 1, with 11 bases in between. In nucleotides, the CDR3 is TGTGCCAGCAGTCCCGTCCTAGAGAACACTGAAGCTTTCTTT. It codes for CASSPVLENTEAFF.

Ten or more counts support this clonotype. The junction and the germline gene differ at one end; a read error may be behind it. The chain has TRBV12-3 or TRBV12-4 and TRBJ2-3, with TRBD2 identical over 12 bases. The length of the CDR3 is 14 residues. This chain's CDR3 is CASSLAGGFDTQYF. DNA of the CDR3: TGTGCCAGCAGTCTAGCGGGAGGGTTCGATACGCAGTATTTT.

At least ten counts were recorded for this clonotype. Written as DNA, the CDR3 is TGTGCCAGCAGCCCCTGGCGGAACGCTTTCTTT. It translates to CASSPWRNAFF. J is TRBJ1-1 and V is TRBV7-9, with D unclear. The CDR3 has 11 amino acids. The germline V gene has CDR1 SEHNR and CDR2 FQNEAQ (reference sequence). V dropped 5 bases and J dropped 11 bases, with 12 bases sitting between them. The whole variable domain, remainder taken from reference TRBV7-9 and TRBJ1-1, is DTGVSQNPRHKITKRGQNVTFRCDPISEHNRLYWYRQTLGQGPEFLTYFQNEAQLEKSRLLSDRFSAERPKGSFSTLEIQRTEQGDSAMYLCASSPWRNAFFGQGTRLTVV.

The chain employs TRBV20-1 and TRBJ2-1; TRBD2 is a possible D gene (5 bases). Germline CDR1 is DFQATT and CDR2 is SNEGSKA (reference sequence). The CDR3 totals 12 residues. V was trimmed by 2 bases and J by 8 bases, leaving 10 bases between them. CDR3 bases: TGCAGTGCTAGAAGGCCCGGGGATGAGCAGTTCTTC. Protein: CSARRPGDEQFF.

This clonotype was observed a handful of times. The rearrangement joins TRBV5-1 to TRBJ2-1; 10 bases align to TRBD1. Looked up from germline, CDR1 is SGHRS and CDR2 is YFSETQ. Trimming at V came to 0 bases and at J to 6 bases, leaving 3 bases not matched to a gene. This CDR3 contains 15 residues. CDR3 sequence reads: CASSLAWTGGNEQFF. CDR3 coding DNA: TGCGCCAGCAGCTTGGCTTGGACAGGGGGCAATGAGCAGTTCTTC.

This clonotype was seen at least ten times. The chain links TRBV29-1 to TRBJ2-1, with 13 bases identical to TRBD2. Germline CDR1 is SQVTM and CDR2 is ANQGSEA. The CDR3 sequence is 16 residues long. V was clipped by 7 bases and J by 0 bases; unmatched bases: 6. Written as DNA, the CDR3 is TGCAGCGCACTAGCGGGAGGGAAAAGCTCCTACAATGAGCAGTTCTTC. This codes for CSALAGGKSSYNEQFF.

The chain uses TRBV19 and TRBJ1-1, with 7 bases aligning to TRBD1. The CDR3 is 11 amino acids. Looked up from germline, CDR1 is LNHDA and CDR2 is SQIVND (reference sequence). After removal of 8 bases from V and 4 bases from J, the junction contained 1 base not matched to a gene. The DNA for the CDR3 is TGTGCCAGTTACAGGGGCACTGAAGCTTTCTTT. Its protein product is CASYRGTEAFF.

This clonotype showed up just a few times. The J gene is TRBJ2-1, the V gene TRBV16; TRBD2 is a possible D gene (6 bases). CDR1 is KGHSY and CDR2 is FQNENV in the germline V gene. V was clipped by 0 bases and J by 2 bases, with 11 bases between them. This CDR3 is built from 16 residues. The CDR3 reads CASSQSGGAPYNEQFF. Here the CDR3 DNA reads TGTGCCAGCAGCCAATCCGGCGGGGCCCCCTACAATGAGCAGTTCTTC. Using reference TRBV16 and TRBJ2-1 for the parts outside the CDR3, the full variable domain is GEEVAQTPKHLVRGEGQKAKLYCAPIKGHSYVFWYQQVLKNEFKFLISFQNENVFDETGMPKERFSAKCLPNSPCSLEIQATKLEDSAVYFCASSQSGGAPYNEQFFGPGTRLTVL.

This chain connects TRBV3-1 to TRBJ2-2; D unclear. Germline-derived CDR1 and CDR2 are LGHDT and YNNKEL (reference sequence). Trimming cost V 0 bases and J 9 bases, with 11 bases left between them. There are 14 residues in the CDR3. In nucleotides, the CDR3 is TGTGCCAGCAGCCAAGATTTGCCTGCAAGGGAGCTGTTTTTT. Translating gives CASSQDLPARELFF.

This clonotype was seen many times. The chain combines TRBV10-2 with TRBJ2-7; TRBD2 matches at 11 bases. The CDR3 is made up of 14 amino acids. The germline V gene has CDR1 WSHSY and CDR2 SAAADI. V lost 7 bases to trimming and J lost 3 bases; unmatched junction nucleotides: 5. CDR3: CASTAGTSGYEQYF. The CDR3 bases are TGCGCCAGCACAGCCGGGACTAGCGGCTACGAGCAGTACTTC.

The V call is TRBV7-9, the J call TRBJ2-7; D remains ambiguous. Germline lookup yields CDR1 SEHNR and CDR2 FQNEAQ (reference sequence). The CDR3 runs 15 residues. Trimming pared 1 base from V and 2 bases from J, leaving 12 bases between. This chain's CDR3 is CASSLDGYNAYEQYV. CDR3 DNA sequence: TGTGCCAGCAGCTTAGACGGTTACAATGCCTACGAGCAGTACGTC.

In DNA form, the CDR3 reads TGTGCCAGCAGCTTGTATCCCGGGCAGGGCGACACTGAAGCTTTCTTT. Its protein is CASSLYPGQGDTEAFF. The rearrangement uses TRBV5-5 and TRBJ1-1; perhaps TRBD1 as D (5 bases). V was trimmed by 1 base and J by 3 bases, leaving 16 bases between them. The germline V gene encodes CDR1 SGHKS and CDR2 YYEKEE (reference sequence). This CDR3 comprises 16 residues.

The chain joins TRBV5-1 to TRBJ2-5, with D perhaps TRBD1 or TRBD2 (5 bases each). The CDR3 runs to 15 residues. V lost 4 bases and J lost 7, with 20 bases in between. The V gene's germline CDR1 is SGHRS and CDR2 YFSETQ. The chain's CDR3 is CASSAGTSELGTQYF. CDR3 nucleotide sequence: TGCGCCAGCAGCGCCGGGACGTCAGAACTGGGGACCCAGTACTTC.

The table lists this clonotype with a few counts. The CDR3 loop reads CASSSGQNQETQYF. The CDR3 DNA sequence: TGTGCCAGCAGTTCCGGACAGAACCAAGAGACCCAGTACTTC. This chain uses TRBV6-5 with TRBJ2-5, with a weak D call TRBD1 (6 bases). V dropped 4 bases and J dropped 0 bases, with 9 bases sitting between them. This CDR3 comprises 14 residues. Germline V gene sequence: CDR1 MNHEY, CDR2 SVGAGI.

This clonotype was found many times. V gene TRBV9 combines with J gene TRBJ1-3; 8 bases agree with TRBD1. This CDR3 has 15 residues. CDR1 and CDR2 from the germline V gene are SGDLS and YYNGEE. Trimming at V came to 0 bases and at J to 3 bases, leaving 2 bases not matched to a gene. The CDR3 spells CASSVEGQGGNTIYF. The CDR3, as DNA: TGTGCCAGCAGCGTAGAAGGACAGGGTGGAAACACCATATATTTT.

This clonotype was seen a handful of times. The V gene is TRBV2, the J gene TRBJ1-5; D ambiguous. CDR1 is SNHLY and CDR2 is FYNNEI in the germline V gene. Deletions cut 1 base from V and 9 bases from J, with 7 bases between. The CDR3 has 12 residues. The CDR3 protein is CASSEGEGPQHF. CDR3 sequence (DNA): TGTGCCAGCAGTGAAGGGGAGGGGCCCCAGCATTTT.

This clonotype was counted only a few times. The gene calls are TRBV6-1 and TRBJ2-3; D might be TRBD1 or TRBD2, each matching 5 bases. The germline V and J ends were trimmed by 8 bases and 0 bases, with 15 bases remaining between them. CDR1 and CDR2 (germline): MNHNS, SASEGT. This CDR3 contains 15 residues. CDR3 protein: CASPGRDPSTDTQYF. The CDR3 DNA sequence: TGTGCCAGCCCTGGTAGGGACCCTAGCACAGATACGCAGTATTTT.

This clonotype was seen ten or more times. The chain uses TRBV10-3 and TRBJ1-1, with no clear D. The V end was cut by 0 bases, the J end by 0 bases, with 8 bases between. This CDR3 region has 15 residues. Germline CDR1 reads ENHRY; CDR2 reads SYGVKD. The CDR3 loop reads CAISESPTVNTEAFF. The CDR3 region has the DNA TGTGCCATCAGTGAGTCGCCGACGGTGAACACTGAAGCTTTCTTT.

Only a few counts were recorded for this clonotype. The CDR3 loop is CASSLPLRLAGSTDTQYF. The DNA for the CDR3 is TGTGCCAGCAGTTTACCCTTAAGACTAGCGGGTAGCACAGATACGCAGTATTTT. The rearrangement uses TRBV12-3 or TRBV12-4 and TRBJ2-3; TRBD2 aligns across 10 bases. CDR3 length: 18 amino acids. The trim removed 2 bases at V and 0 bases at J, leaving 8 bases unmatched.